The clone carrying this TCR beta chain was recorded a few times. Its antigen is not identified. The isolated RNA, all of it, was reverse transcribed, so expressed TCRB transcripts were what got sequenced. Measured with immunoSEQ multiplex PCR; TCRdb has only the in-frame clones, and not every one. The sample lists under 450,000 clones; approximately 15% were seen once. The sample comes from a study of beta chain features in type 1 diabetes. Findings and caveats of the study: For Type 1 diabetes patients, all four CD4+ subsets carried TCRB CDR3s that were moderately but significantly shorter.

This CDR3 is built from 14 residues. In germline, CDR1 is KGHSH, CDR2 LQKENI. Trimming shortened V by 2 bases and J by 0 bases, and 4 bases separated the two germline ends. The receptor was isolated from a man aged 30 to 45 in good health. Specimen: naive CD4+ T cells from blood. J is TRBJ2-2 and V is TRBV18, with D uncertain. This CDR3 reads CASSPGANTGELFF. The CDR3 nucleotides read TGTGCCAGCTCACCAGGGGCGAACACCGGGGAGCTGTTTTTT.